This T cell receptor beta chain stems from a study of blood T cell repertoires in COVID-19. V gave up 2 bases and J gave up 10 bases; unmatched junction bases: 12. The germline V gene has CDR1 SGHTA and CDR2 FQGNSA. This CDR3 has 16 residues. Profiled with immunoSEQ multiplex PCR; TCRdb holds only in-frame clones, not every one. The sample lists 100,000 to 150,000 clones, about 87% seen once, with around a tenth in the top ten. The sequenced material came from peripheral blood. This sequence originates from a man aged 50 or older with acute or convalescent COVID-19. The chain uses TRBV7-2 and TRBJ2-1; 9 bases are shared with TRBD2. CDR3 in DNA: TGTGCCAGCAGCTTACAGGGGCTAGCGGGGTCCGGGGAGCAGTTCTTC. It encodes CASSLQGLAGSGEQFF.